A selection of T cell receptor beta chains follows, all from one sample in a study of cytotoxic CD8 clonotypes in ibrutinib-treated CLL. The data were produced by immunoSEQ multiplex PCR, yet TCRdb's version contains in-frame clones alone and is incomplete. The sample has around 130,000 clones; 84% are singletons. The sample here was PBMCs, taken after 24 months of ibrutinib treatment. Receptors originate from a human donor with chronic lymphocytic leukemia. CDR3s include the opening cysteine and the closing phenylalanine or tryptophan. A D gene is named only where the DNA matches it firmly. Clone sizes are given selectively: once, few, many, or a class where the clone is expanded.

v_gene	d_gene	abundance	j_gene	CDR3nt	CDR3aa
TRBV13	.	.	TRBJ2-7	TGTGCCTCGCGTGGGGGTCCGGACGAGCAGTACTTC	CASRGGPDEQYF
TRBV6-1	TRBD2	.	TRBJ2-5	TGTGCCAGCAGTGAAGTTGCGGGGGTGGATGAGACCCAGTACTTC	CASSEVAGVDETQYF
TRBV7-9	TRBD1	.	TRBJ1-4	TGTGCCAGCAGCCCCCGGACAGGGGGTGAAAAACTGTTTTTT	CASSPRTGGEKLFF
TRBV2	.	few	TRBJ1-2	TGTGCCAGCAGGGACGAGGCCTATGGCTACACCTTC	CASRDEAYGYTF
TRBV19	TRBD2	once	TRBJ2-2	TGTGCCAGTACAACTAGCGGGGGGTCGAACACCGGGGAGCTGTTTTTT	CASTTSGGSNTGELFF
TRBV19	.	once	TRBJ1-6	TGTGCCAGTATAGACCAAGGATCCTCCTATAATTCACCCCTCCACTTT	CASIDQGSSYNSPLHF
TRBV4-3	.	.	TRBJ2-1	TGCGCCAGCAGCAAGAGGCCAGACTCCTACAATGAGCAGTTCTTC	CASSKRPDSYNEQFF
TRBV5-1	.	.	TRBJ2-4	TGCGCCAGCAGCTTGGACCAGGGGCTAGCCAAAAACATTCAGTACTTC	CASSLDQGLAKNIQYF
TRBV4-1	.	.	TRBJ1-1	TGCGCCAGCAGCCCCCTCGGTCTAGCTGAAGCTTTCTTT	CASSPLGLAEAFF
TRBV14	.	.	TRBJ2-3	TGTGCCAGCAGCCAAGATCTCGGGACGGCCTACACAGATACGCAGTATTTT	CASSQDLGTAYTDTQYF
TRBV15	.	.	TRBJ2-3	TGTGCCACCAGCAGAGGTGGGGGAACGACGACAGATACGCAGTATTTT	CATSRGGGTTTDTQYF
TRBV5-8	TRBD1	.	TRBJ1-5	TGTGCCAGCAGCACGGGACAGGGTAGCAATCAGCCCCAGCATTTT	CASSTGQGSNQPQHF
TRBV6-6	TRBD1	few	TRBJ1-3	TGTGCCAGCAGACCCTTGACAGGGTTGGGAAACACCATATATTTT	CASRPLTGLGNTIYF
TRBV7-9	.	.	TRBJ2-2	TGTGCCAGCAGCTTACCGGGACCGACCACCGGGGAGCTGTTTTTT	CASSLPGPTTGELFF
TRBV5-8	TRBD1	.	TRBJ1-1	TGTGCCAGCAGCTTGGGTGACAGGGACAACACTGAAGCTTTCTTT	CASSLGDRDNTEAFF
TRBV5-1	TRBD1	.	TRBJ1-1	TGCGCCAGCAGCCAGGGGGAGGCCACTGAAGCTTTCTTT	CASSQGEATEAFF
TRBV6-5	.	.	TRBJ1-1	TGTGCCAGCAGTCAGGATGACCTGGGGACTGAAGCTTTCTTT	CASSQDDLGTEAFF
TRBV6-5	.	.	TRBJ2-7	TGTGCCAGCAGCAGACAGGGACTACACTACGAGCAGTACTTC	CASSRQGLHYEQYF
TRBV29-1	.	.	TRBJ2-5	TGCAGCGTTGATAATTGGGGGGCCCGGGAGACCCAGTACTTC	CSVDNWGARETQYF
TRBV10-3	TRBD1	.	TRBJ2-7	TGTGCCATCGGGACAGGGTTAGCCTACGAGCAGTACTTC	CAIGTGLAYEQYF
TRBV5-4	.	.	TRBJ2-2	TGTGCCAGCAGCTCGAAACAGGTCGGGGGGCGTGACACCGGGGAGCTGTTTTTT	CASSSKQVGGRDTGELFF
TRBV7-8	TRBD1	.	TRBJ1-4	TGTGCCAGCAGCTTCGACAGGGTCAATAATGAAAAACTGTTTTTT	CASSFDRVNNEKLFF
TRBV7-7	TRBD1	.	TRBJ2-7	TGTGCCAGCAGCCGAGTGACAGGGGGTACCGAGCAGTACTTC	CASSRVTGGTEQYF
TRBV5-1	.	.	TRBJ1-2	TGCGCCAGCAGCCCCTTGGCGGGGAGCGATGGCTACACCTTC	CASSPLAGSDGYTF
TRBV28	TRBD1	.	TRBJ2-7	TGTGCCAGCAGTTTCGACAGGGATTTTTCCTACGAGCAGTACTTC	CASSFDRDFSYEQYF
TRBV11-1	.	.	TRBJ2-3	TGTGCCAGCAGTCCTACAGAATGGGGCAGAGGCACAGATACGCAGTATTTT	CASSPTEWGRGTDTQYF
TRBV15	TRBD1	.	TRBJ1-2	TGTGCCACCAGCAGAGGGGACAGGGGAGGGTCGTTCGGCTACACCTTC	CATSRGDRGGSFGYTF
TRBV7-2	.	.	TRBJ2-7	TGTGCCAGCAGCTTATCTCCGGGCGCTGGGTACGAGCAGTACTTC	CASSLSPGAGYEQYF
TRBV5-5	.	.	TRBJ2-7	TGTGCCAGCGTCACACTACAGGGTTCCAACGAGCAGTACTTC	CASVTLQGSNEQYF
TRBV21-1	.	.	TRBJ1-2	TGTTCTAATCCCGGGGGTAAAGCGGGCTACACCTTC	CSNPGGKAGYTF
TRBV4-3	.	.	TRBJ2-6	TGCGCCAGCAGCCAAGATAGCCCCTCTGGGGCCAACGTCCTGACTTTC	CASSQDSPSGANVLTF
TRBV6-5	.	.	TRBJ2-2	TGTGCCAGCAGTTACTTCCAGTCGACCCCCGGGGAGCTGTTTTTT	CASSYFQSTPGELFF
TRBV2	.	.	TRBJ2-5	TGTGCCAGCACCGTCCAAGAGACCCAGTACTTC	CASTVQETQYF
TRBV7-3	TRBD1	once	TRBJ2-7	TGTGCCAGCAGCTCGGGACAGGCGGGCGGGTACGAGCAGTACTTC	CASSSGQAGGYEQYF
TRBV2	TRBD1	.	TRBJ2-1	TGTGCCAGCAGGACAGGGCTGCACAATGAGCAGTTCTTC	CASRTGLHNEQFF
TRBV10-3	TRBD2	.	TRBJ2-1	TGTGCCATCAGCCTTAGCGGGGGGGCAGAAAATGAGCAGTTCTTC	CAISLSGGAENEQFF